Listed below are T cell receptor beta chains from one sample, sequenced in a study of cytomegalovirus exposure and HLA in healthy donors. Libraries were prepared by immunoSEQ multiplex PCR; TCRdb keeps only in-frame clonotypes and omits some of them. The table records over 95,000 clones, 74% of them present only once. Input material: PBMCs. These receptors all come from a human donor in good health. Each CDR3 is given with its conserved first and last residue. A D gene is named only where the DNA matches it firmly. Rows give clone size only sometimes, using once, few, many, or a class for an expanded clone.

J gene | D gene | clone size | V gene | CDR3 protein | CDR3 DNA
TRBJ1-5 | . | . | TRBV6-6 | CASSYSGGYQPQHF | TGTGCCAGCAGTTACTCCGGGGGGTATCAGCCCCAGCATTTT
TRBJ2-3 | TRBD1 | . | TRBV5-1 | CASSRTGGETDTQYF | TGCGCCAGCAGCCGGACAGGGGGCGAAACAGATACGCAGTATTTT
TRBJ2-2 | TRBD2 | . | TRBV18 | CASSPRERSGGASGELFF | TGTGCCAGCTCTCCCCGCGAGAGGAGCGGGGGGGCCTCCGGGGAGCTGTTTTTT
TRBJ2-7 | TRBD1 | few | TRBV6-1 | CASISGTVSYEQYF | TGTGCCAGTATATCCGGGACAGTCTCCTACGAGCAGTACTTC
TRBJ2-2 | TRBD2 | once | TRBV9 | CASSHKTSGGSTGELFF | TGTGCCAGCAGCCATAAGACTAGCGGGGGGAGCACCGGGGAGCTGTTTTTT
TRBJ1-2 | TRBD1 | . | TRBV29-1 | CSAGDRAMNGYTF | TGCAGCGCTGGGGACAGGGCTATGAATGGCTACACCTTC
TRBJ1-1 | . | . | TRBV2 | CASRDLGTFRNTEAFF | TGTGCCAGCAGGGACCTTGGGACTTTTAGGAACACTGAAGCTTTCTTT
TRBJ1-4 | TRBD1 | few | TRBV14 | CASSQDQGTGWKKLFF | TGTGCCAGCAGCCAAGATCAGGGGACAGGGTGGAAGAAACTGTTTTTT
TRBJ1-1 | . | . | TRBV27 | CASSLRDTTEAFF | TGTGCCAGCAGTTTAAGGGACACCACTGAAGCTTTCTTT
TRBJ1-5 | . | once | TRBV30 | CAWSPFGAGDQPQHF | TGTGCCTGGAGCCCCTTTGGGGCGGGGGATCAGCCCCAGCATTTT
TRBJ2-3 | . | . | TRBV7-8 | CASSQPGRDTQYF | TGTGCCAGCAGCCAGCCGGGGAGAGATACGCAGTATTTT
TRBJ2-4 | . | . | TRBV29-1 | CSVGAGGSGQYF | TGCAGCGTGGGGGCCGGGGGGTCAGGTCAGTACTTC
TRBJ2-5 | . | . | TRBV4-2 | CASSRYKGDQETQYF | TGTGCCAGCAGCCGATACAAGGGAGACCAAGAGACCCAGTACTTC
TRBJ2-5 | . | . | TRBV6-5 | CASRGAKETQYF | TGTGCCAGCCGCGGGGCAAAAGAGACCCAGTACTTC
TRBJ2-5 | . | once | TRBV28 | CASSRLHETQYF | TGTGCCAGCAGCCGTTTACATGAGACCCAGTACTTC
TRBJ2-2 | TRBD1 | . | TRBV2 | CASSSDRGLAGELFF | TGTGCCAGCAGTTCTGACAGGGGACTGGCCGGGGAGCTGTTTTTT
TRBJ2-7 | . | few | TRBV5-1 | CASSLVGSHEQYF | TGCGCCAGCAGCTTGGTTGGTAGCCACGAGCAGTACTTC
TRBJ1-1 | . | . | TRBV29-1 | CSVVGGYTEAFF | TGCAGCGTTGTGGGGGGGTACACTGAAGCTTTCTTT
TRBJ1-5 | . | . | TRBV19 | CASSIWAPGSSQPQHF | TGTGCCAGTAGTATCTGGGCTCCGGGATCATCTCAGCCCCAGCATTTT
TRBJ1-2 | TRBD1 | . | TRBV2 | CASTADRAFHGYTF | TGTGCCAGCACTGCGGACAGGGCCTTTCATGGCTACACCTTC
TRBJ2-7 | TRBD1 | . | TRBV9 | CASSERQGARGEQYF | TGTGCCAGCAGCGAGAGACAGGGGGCGCGAGGCGAGCAGTACTTC
TRBJ2-2 | . | . | TRBV28 | CASSRRPRPGELFF | TGTGCCAGCAGTCGACGCCCTAGACCCGGGGAGCTGTTTTTT
TRBJ2-5 | TRBD1 | . | TRBV7-2 | CASSRGGTGRLETQYF | TGTGCCAGCAGCCGAGGAGGGACAGGGAGGTTGGAGACCCAGTACTTC
TRBJ1-6 | . | . | TRBV6-6 | CASTLTGFSYNSPLHF | TGTGCCAGCACTCTAACAGGGTTCTCCTATAATTCACCCCTCCACTTT
TRBJ2-1 | . | many | TRBV19 | CASSIRRAEQFF | TGTGCCAGTAGTATACGCAGGGCTGAGCAGTTCTTC
TRBJ2-1 | TRBD1 | . | TRBV5-1 | CASSAGTGVYNEQFF | TGCGCCAGCAGCGCCGGGACAGGGGTATACAATGAGCAGTTCTTC
TRBJ2-7 | . | . | TRBV7-2 | CASSLPGVYEQYF | TGTGCCAGCAGCTTACCGGGGGTTTACGAGCAGTACTTC
TRBJ1-5 | . | . | TRBV18 | CASSPSTHYSNQPQHF | TGTGCCAGCTCACCATCGACGCACTATAGCAATCAGCCCCAGCATTTT
TRBJ1-3 | . | few | TRBV6-6 | CASNARNTIYF | TGTGCCAGCAACGCGAGAAACACCATATATTTT
TRBJ2-7 | . | . | TRBV29-1 | CSVVRGNEQYF | TGCAGCGTTGTTAGGGGAAACGAGCAGTACTTC
TRBJ1-2 | . | . | TRBV14 | CASSSKRSYGYTF | TGTGCCAGCAGCTCTAAACGATCCTATGGCTACACCTTC
TRBJ2-7 | . | . | TRBV5-1 | CASSLAAGKGYEQYF | TGCGCCAGCAGCTTGGCTGCAGGGAAAGGGTACGAGCAGTACTTC
TRBJ1-2 | TRBD1 | . | TRBV29-1 | CSVDSGRQGSYGYTF | TGCAGCGTTGACTCAGGACGACAGGGCTCCTATGGCTACACCTTC
TRBJ1-2 | . | . | TRBV6-6 | CASSLRGVADGYTF | TGTGCCAGCAGTTTAAGGGGTGTAGCGGATGGCTACACCTTC
TRBJ2-1 | . | once | TRBV6-5 | CATWRGGEQFF | TGTGCCACCTGGCGAGGTGGAGAGCAGTTCTTC
TRBJ1-2 | TRBD1 | . | TRBV5-4 | CASSLDRGLYGYTF | TGTGCCAGCAGCTTGGACAGGGGACTCTATGGCTACACCTTC
TRBJ2-1 | TRBD2 | . | TRBV7-9 | CASSLGSGNSYNEQFF | TGTGCCAGCAGCTTAGGTAGCGGGAACTCCTACAATGAGCAGTTCTTC